This T cell receptor beta chain was sequenced for a study of cytomegalovirus exposure and HLA in healthy donors. Study summary: When 398 donors were genotyped, roughly 78% of them were found to fall in the Caucasian-associated ancestry cluster. Study-level results: Cytomegalovirus-associated status was assigned to fewer than 200 TCR beta chains. In a later analysis, V- and J-gene trimming of beta chains associated with a DCLRE1C missense variant, replicated independently.

Germline V gene sequence: CDR1 SGHTA, CDR2 FQGNSA. The CDR3 sequence is 14 residues long. V was shortened by 4 bases and J by 0 bases, with 7 bases between the two germline ends. Note on this clone: Its antigen is as yet unknown.

Primers for the PCR totalled 60 Vbeta and 13 Jbeta. The method was immunoSEQ multiplex PCR; TCRdb's version includes in-frame clones alone and lacks a portion of them. The repertoire consists of a few hundred thousand clones, with approximately 80% occurring once and the leading ten covering 2.5% to 3%. This TCR was sampled from a man aged 25 to 40 in good health and CMV-seronegative. Input material: PBMCs. The chain uses TRBV7-2 and TRBJ1-5; D is unclear. CDR3 amino acids: CASSSVSSNQPQHF. The CDR3 DNA reads as TGTGCCAGCAGCTCGGTGTCTAGCAATCAGCCCCAGCATTTT.